These 10 T cell receptor beta chains were all obtained from the same sample, sequenced in a study of type 1 and type 2 diabetes patients. Amplification started from genomic DNA. The TCR beta CDR3 region was amplified using 30 forward and 13 reverse primers. Each CDR3 protein is one row after TCRdb ran MiXCR on the multiplex PCR reads. The sample includes approximately 260,000 distinct CDR3 sequences, around 47% seen only once; the top ten take roughly 13%. The sample comprised peripheral blood mononuclear cells (PBMCs). These receptors were collected from a man younger than 35 with type 2 diabetes.

This rearrangement joins TRBV19 to TRBJ2-3, with D possibly being TRBD1 (7 bases). The CDR3 has 17 amino acids. V shed 3 bases and J shed 4 bases, with 20 bases lying between them. In germline, CDR1 is LNHDA, CDR2 SQIVND (reference sequence). The CDR3 bases are TGTGCCAGTAGTATCCATTTTACAGGGGAGGAGGCAGATACGCAGTATTTT. It encodes CASSIHFTGEEADTQYF. Full variable domain (remainder filled in from reference TRBV19 and TRBJ2-3): DGGITQSPKYLFRKEGQNVTLSCEQNLNHDAMYWYRQDPGQGLRLIYYSQIVNDFQKGDIAEGYSVSREKKESFPLTVTSAQKNPTAFYLCASSIHFTGEEADTQYFGPGTRLTVL.

This clonotype was recorded many times. Written as DNA, the CDR3 is TGTGCCATCAGGGGGACCGACAGGGAGGACACTGAAGCTTTCTTT. Encoded protein: CAIRGTDREDTEAFF. V is TRBV10-3 and J is TRBJ1-1; 7 nucleotides agree with TRBD1. J lost 3 bases, V lost 6 bases, and 10 bases had no gene match. The CDR3 is made up of 15 amino acids. Germline lookup yields CDR1 ENHRY and CDR2 SYGVKD.

The chain is built from TRBV7-2 and TRBJ2-7, with D unresolved. The CDR3 extends over 15 amino acids. Germline values: CDR1 SGHTA, CDR2 FQGNSA. V dropped 3 bases and J dropped 0 bases, with 12 bases sitting between them. CDR3 nucleotide sequence: TGTGCCAGCAGCTTGTCCCCACTCAGCTCCTACGAGCAGTACTTC. Its translation is CASSLSPLSSYEQYF. Full variable domain (missing parts from reference TRBV7-2 and TRBJ2-7): GAGVSQSPSNKVTEKGKDVELRCDPISGHTALYWYRQSLGQGLEFLIYFQGNSAPDKSGLPSDRFSAERTGGSVSTLTIQRTQQEDSAVYLCASSLSPLSSYEQYFGPGTRLTVT.

This clonotype was picked up one time. This CDR3 reads CASSQDAGRGQQTQYF. The CDR3 region has the DNA TGTGCCAGCAGCCAAGACGCTGGACGGGGACAACAGACCCAGTACTTC. The V call is TRBV7-2, the J call TRBJ2-5; possibly TRBD1 for D (6 bases). In germline, CDR1 is SGHTA, CDR2 FQGNSA. The CDR3 has 16 amino acids. V dropped 5 bases and J dropped 6 bases, with 22 bases sitting between them.

The J gene is TRBJ2-7, the V gene TRBV28, with 8 positions matching TRBD2. After removal of 8 bases from V and 3 bases from J, the junction contained 9 bases not matched to a gene. Germline V gene data show CDR1 as MDHEN and CDR2 as SYDVKM. The length of the CDR3 is 14 residues. The CDR3 DNA sequence: TGTGCCAGCCGGTCGGGGGGGGCAAACTACGAGCAGTACTTC. This gives the protein CASRSGGANYEQYF.

The rearrangement joins TRBV19 to TRBJ1-2; D is uncertain. The germline V gene encodes CDR1 LNHDA and CDR2 SQIVND (reference sequence). V was trimmed by 1 base and J by 8 bases, leaving 14 bases between them. The CDR3 has 14 residues. The CDR3 region is CASSIADPLGGYTF. CDR3 DNA sequence: TGTGCCAGTAGTATAGCCGACCCTCTGGGGGGCTACACCTTC.

In its sample, this clonotype was seen once. The chain carries TRBV12-3 or TRBV12-4 and TRBJ1-2; 10 nucleotides agree with TRBD1. This CDR3 spans 16 amino acids. The V segment lost 6 bases and the J segment 2 bases; nucleotides outside the gene matches: 9. In DNA, the CDR3 is TGTGCCAGCAGCTTGGAACCGGGACAGGGGAACTATGGCTACACCTTC. It specifies CASSLEPGQGNYGYTF.

This chain uses TRBV19 with TRBJ2-5, with 7 bases lining up with TRBD1. The J call could be wrong; TRBJ2-1 is a better fit for the DNA end. The CDR3 extends over 16 amino acids. Looked up from germline, CDR1 is LNHDA and CDR2 is SQIVND (reference sequence). CDR3 nucleotides: TGTGCCAGTAGTTCGCCGGGACAGAGATCATACAATGAGCAGTTCTTC. Translated, it gives CASSSPGQRSYNEQFF.

The chain links TRBV11-2 to TRBJ2-3; D unresolved. This CDR3 has 10 amino acids. V dropped 10 bases and J dropped 5 bases, with 7 bases sitting between them. Germline lookup yields CDR1 SGHAT and CDR2 FQNNGV. The CDR3, as DNA: TGTGCCACCTCAGGAGATACGCAGTATTTT. This gives the protein CATSGDTQYF.

This chain links TRBV28 with TRBJ1-4, with 7 bases fitting TRBD1. Germline CDR1 is MDHEN and CDR2 is SYDVKM. The V gene end was trimmed by 8 bases and the J gene end by 2 bases; junction bases not matched to a gene: 11. This CDR3 region has 16 residues. Written as DNA, the CDR3 is TGTGCCAGCGAACGGGGCCAGGGGGGGACTAATGAAAAACTGTTTTTT. The encoded protein is CASERGQGGTNEKLFF.